This is a list of T cell receptor beta chains from one sample in a study of cytomegalovirus exposure and HLA in healthy donors. Using immunoSEQ multiplex PCR, the repertoire was profiled, and TCRdb retains in-frame clones only, with some absent. The sample includes under 250,000 clones, approximately 79% of them seen just once. The sequenced sample was PBMCs. Receptors were obtained from a male donor in good health and CMV-seronegative. Each CDR3 is given with its conserved first and last residue. The order of the fields is D gene, V gene, J gene, clone size, CDR3 protein, CDR3 DNA. D genes are given only for firm matches. Rows give clone size only sometimes, using once, few, many, or a class for an expanded clone.

.	TRBV5-1	TRBJ1-3	.	CASSLQIQGSGNTIYF	TGCGCCAGCAGCTTACAAATCCAGGGGTCCGGAAACACCATATATTTT
TRBD1	TRBV19	TRBJ1-5	.	CASSDTGTGFQPQHF	TGTGCCAGTAGTGACACCGGGACAGGGTTTCAGCCCCAGCATTTT
.	TRBV6-4	TRBJ2-3	few	CASSDSETSTQYF	TGTGCCAGCAGTGACTCTGAGACTAGTACGCAGTATTTT
TRBD1	TRBV7-6	TRBJ1-4	.	CASSAEGGDEKLFF	TGTGCCAGCAGCGCCGAAGGGGGCGATGAAAAACTGTTTTTT
.	TRBV9	TRBJ2-3	.	CASSVSGKLDTQYF	TGTGCCAGCAGCGTATCAGGAAAACTCGATACGCAGTATTTT
.	TRBV28	TRBJ1-5	.	CASSLWGEGQPQHF	TGTGCCAGCAGCTTGTGGGGGGAAGGGCAGCCCCAGCATTTT
TRBD2	TRBV5-1	TRBJ2-5	.	CASSLKASGGAWETQYF	TGCGCCAGCAGCTTGAAGGCTAGCGGGGGGGCGTGGGAGACCCAGTACTTC
TRBD1	TRBV10-3	TRBJ2-7	.	CAIRGQESSYEQYF	TGTGCCATCAGGGGACAGGAGAGCTCCTACGAGCAGTACTTC
TRBD2	TRBV4-3	TRBJ2-1	.	CASSQDGLAGLYNEQFF	TGCGCCAGCAGCCAAGATGGGCTAGCGGGCCTTTACAATGAGCAGTTCTTC
TRBD1	TRBV28	TRBJ2-7	.	CASSSGRGYEQYF	TGTGCCAGCAGTTCGGGCAGGGGGTACGAGCAGTACTTC
TRBD2	TRBV5-1	TRBJ2-5	.	CASSSGLGETQYF	TGCGCCAGCAGCTCCGGACTAGGAGAGACCCAGTACTTC
.	TRBV6-5	TRBJ2-5	.	CASRSGAVKKETQYF	TGTGCCAGCAGGAGCGGAGCGGTTAAGAAAGAGACCCAGTACTTC
.	TRBV7-2	TRBJ2-7	.	CASSPSTGPYEQYF	TGTGCCAGCAGCCCTTCGACTGGCCCCTACGAGCAGTACTTC
TRBD2	TRBV29-1	TRBJ2-2	few	CSVDTGLAGTLFF	TGCAGCGTTGATACGGGACTAGCGGGGACACTGTTTTTT
TRBD2	TRBV6-5	TRBJ2-3	.	CASRGLAGVADTQYF	TGTGCCAGCAGGGGACTAGCGGGAGTGGCAGATACGCAGTATTTT
TRBD2	TRBV4-3	TRBJ2-3	.	CASSPQRTPGGSTDTQYF	TGCGCCAGCAGCCCCCAAAGGACACCGGGGGGTAGCACAGATACGCAGTATTTT
TRBD2	TRBV14	TRBJ2-1	.	CASSQGTSGRVEQFF	TGTGCCAGCAGCCAAGGGACTAGCGGGAGGGTTGAGCAGTTCTTC
TRBD2	TRBV9	TRBJ2-1	.	CASSAGLAGGSNEQFF	TGTGCCAGCAGCGCAGGACTAGCGGGGGGTTCCAATGAGCAGTTCTTC
TRBD2	TRBV30	TRBJ2-3	.	CAWNRAGAQYF	TGTGCCTGGAACCGAGCGGGGGCGCAGTATTTT
.	TRBV7-9	TRBJ1-5	once	CASSLGTSSNQPQHF	TGTGCCAGCAGCTTAGGGACATCTAGCAATCAGCCCCAGCATTTT
TRBD2	TRBV10-3	TRBJ2-3	.	CAIRSGETDTQYF	TGTGCCATCAGGAGCGGGGAGACAGATACGCAGTATTTT
TRBD1	TRBV6-6	TRBJ2-7	.	CASSWGQGGYEQYF	TGTGCCAGCAGTTGGGGACAGGGGGGATACGAGCAGTACTTC
TRBD2	TRBV5-6	TRBJ2-1	.	CASSHSGGAYNEQFF	TGTGCCAGCAGCCATAGCGGGGGGGCGTACAATGAGCAGTTCTTC
TRBD1	TRBV4-3	TRBJ1-4	.	CASSLAPTGALFF	TGCGCCAGCAGCCTCGCCCCTACAGGGGCACTGTTTTTT
TRBD1	TRBV9	TRBJ1-2	.	CASSVAEGTGLGYGYTF	TGTGCCAGCAGCGTAGCTGAGGGGACAGGCTTGGGGTATGGCTACACCTTC
.	TRBV30	TRBJ2-1	.	CALTLGGRSEQFF	TGTGCCCTGACCCTCGGAGGCCGGAGTGAGCAGTTCTTC
.	TRBV19	TRBJ2-7	.	CASTPQRDSSYEQYF	TGTGCCAGTACCCCACAGCGAGACAGCAGCTACGAGCAGTACTTC
.	TRBV7-9	TRBJ2-1	.	CASSLARVSYNEQFF	TGTGCCAGCAGCTTAGCCAGGGTCTCCTACAATGAGCAGTTCTTC
.	TRBV6-5	TRBJ1-2	few	CASIAGGAGGYTF	TGTGCCAGCATAGCCGGGGGAGCGGGCGGCTACACCTTC
TRBD1	TRBV28	TRBJ1-2	.	CASTTTGNNYGYTF	TGTGCCAGCACCACGACAGGGAACAACTATGGCTACACCTTC
TRBD1	TRBV2	TRBJ1-5	.	CASRDGQGRNQPQHF	TGTGCCAGCAGGGACGGACAGGGAAGAAATCAGCCCCAGCATTTT
TRBD1	TRBV18	TRBJ2-4	.	CASSTRDRVGENIQYF	TGTGCCAGCTCAACCCGGGACAGGGTAGGGGAAAACATTCAGTACTTC
.	TRBV6-5	TRBJ1-6	.	CASSYVESPLHF	TGTGCCAGCAGTTACGTAGAATCACCCCTCCACTTT
TRBD1	TRBV7-2	TRBJ1-2	.	CASIPDRGNGYTF	TGTGCCAGCATTCCGGACAGGGGAAATGGCTACACCTTC
.	TRBV15	TRBJ2-2	once	CATSRGSTGELFF	TGTGCCACCAGCAGAGGCAGTACCGGGGAGCTGTTTTTT
TRBD2	TRBV28	TRBJ2-3	.	CASSFPLAGLGADTQYF	TGTGCCAGCAGTTTTCCCCTAGCGGGCCTTGGAGCAGATACGCAGTATTTT
.	TRBV5-4	TRBJ1-2	few	CASSSPSLDGYTF	TGTGCCAGCAGCTCCCCTTCCCTCGATGGCTACACCTTC
.	TRBV4-3	TRBJ1-4	.	CASSQDRTQNEKLFF	TGCGCCAGCAGCCAAGACCGGACACAGAATGAAAAACTGTTTTTT
.	TRBV7-9	TRBJ1-1	.	CAFQGQDNTEAFF	TGTGCCTTCCAGGGCCAGGACAACACTGAAGCTTTCTTT
TRBD2	TRBV30	TRBJ2-1	.	CAWRATSASYNEQFF	TGTGCCTGGAGAGCCACTAGCGCGTCCTACAATGAGCAGTTCTTC
.	TRBV9	TRBJ1-1	few	CASSVDAQVPSTEAFF	TGTGCCAGCAGCGTAGACGCCCAGGTTCCATCCACTGAAGCTTTCTTT